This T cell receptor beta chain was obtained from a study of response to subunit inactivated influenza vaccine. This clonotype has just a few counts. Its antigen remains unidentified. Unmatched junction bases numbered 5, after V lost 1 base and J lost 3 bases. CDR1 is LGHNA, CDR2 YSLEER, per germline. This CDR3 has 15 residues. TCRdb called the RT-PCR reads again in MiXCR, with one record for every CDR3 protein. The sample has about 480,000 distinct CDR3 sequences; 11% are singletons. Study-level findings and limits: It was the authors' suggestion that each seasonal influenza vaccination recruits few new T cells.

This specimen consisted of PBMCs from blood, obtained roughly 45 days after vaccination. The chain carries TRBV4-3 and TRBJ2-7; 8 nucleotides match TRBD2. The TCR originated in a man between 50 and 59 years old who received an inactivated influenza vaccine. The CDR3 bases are TGCGCCAGCAGCCAAGTTGTAGCGGGGATCTACGAGCAGTACTTC. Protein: CASSQVVAGIYEQYF.